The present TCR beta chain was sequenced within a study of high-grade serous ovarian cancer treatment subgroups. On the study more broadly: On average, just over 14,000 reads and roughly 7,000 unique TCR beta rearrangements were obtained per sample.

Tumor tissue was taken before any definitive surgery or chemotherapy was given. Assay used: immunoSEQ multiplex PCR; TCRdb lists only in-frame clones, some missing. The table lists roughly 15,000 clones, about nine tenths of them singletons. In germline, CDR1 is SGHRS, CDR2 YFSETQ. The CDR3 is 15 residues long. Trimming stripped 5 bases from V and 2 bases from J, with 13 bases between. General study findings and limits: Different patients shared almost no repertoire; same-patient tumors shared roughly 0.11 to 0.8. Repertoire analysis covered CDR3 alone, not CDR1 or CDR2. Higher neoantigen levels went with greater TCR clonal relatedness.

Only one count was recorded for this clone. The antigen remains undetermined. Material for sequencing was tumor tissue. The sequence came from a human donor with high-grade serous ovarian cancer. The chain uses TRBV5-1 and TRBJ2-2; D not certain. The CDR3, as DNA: TGCGCCAGCAGAACACAAGGGTTCAACACCGGGGAGCTGTTTTTT. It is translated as CASRTQGFNTGELFF.